Listed below are T cell receptor beta chains from one sample, sequenced in a study of T cells after yellow fever vaccination. A single record per CDR3 protein comes from TCRdb applying MiXCR to the 5' RACE reads. The sample shows roughly 150,000 distinct CDR3 sequences, less than 9% of them seen only once. Material: CD4+ T cells sorted from PBMCs, obtained about 5 days after the first yellow fever vaccination. These receptors came from a man aged 18 to 29 who received the YFV17D yellow fever vaccine. Both conserved end residues are part of each CDR3. D genes are given only for firm matches. The size field is filled for only some rows; it gives once, few, many or a size class.

>few|TRBV5-1|15|TRBD2|TRBJ2-7
TGCGCCAGCAGCTTGGCGATAGCGGGGGGTGGAGAGCAGTACTTC
CASSLAIAGGGEQYF
>many|TRBV24-1|15|.|TRBJ2-2
TGTGCCACCAGCCGAGGAGAGGATAACACCGGGGAGCTGTTTTTT
CATSRGEDNTGELFF
>few|TRBV5-1|15|.|TRBJ2-3
TGCGCCAGCAGCCGCTCCTCCGGGGCAGAAGATACGCAGTATTTT
CASSRSSGAEDTQYF
>many|TRBV12-3/TRBV12-4|14|TRBD2|TRBJ2-5
TGTGCCAGCAGCCGGCGGGGGGGCGGAGAGACCCAGTACTTC
CASSRRGGGETQYF
>few|TRBV2|13|.|TRBJ2-7
TGTGCCAGCTCTGCTGGGGAGACGACCGAGCAGTACTTC
CASSAGETTEQYF
>many|TRBV6-5|13|.|TRBJ1-2
TGTGCCAGCAGTAACCTTCAGGACTATGGCTACACCTTC
CASSNLQDYGYTF
>many|TRBV12-3/TRBV12-4|14|.|TRBJ1-6
TGTGCCAGCAGTTTGAATCTGGGGAATTCACCCCTCCACTTT
CASSLNLGNSPLHF
>.|TRBV10-3|13|.|TRBJ2-1
TGTGCCATCAGTGGGACCTCCTACAATGAGCAGTTCTTC
CAISGTSYNEQFF
>.|TRBV4-3|13|TRBD1|TRBJ2-1
TGCGCCAGCAGCCGCCTTAACAGGGGTGAGCAGTTCTTC
CASSRLNRGEQFF
>many|TRBV10-3|12|.|TRBJ2-2
TGTGCCATCAGGGGGTATGGCGGGGAGCTGTTTTTT
CAIRGYGGELFF
>.|TRBV30|14|TRBD1|TRBJ2-7
TGTGCCTGGAGTCGGGACAGGGGCAACTACGAGCAGTACTTC
CAWSRDRGNYEQYF
>.|TRBV12-3/TRBV12-4|12|.|TRBJ1-2
TGTGCCAGCAGTTTCAGAGGCTATGGCTACACCTTC
CASSFRGYGYTF
>many|TRBV4-3|15|.|TRBJ1-4
TGCGCCAGCAGCCCCAGAGCTTTGTTGAATGAAAAACTGTTTTTT
CASSPRALLNEKLFF
>few|TRBV10-3|14|TRBD1|TRBJ2-2
TGTGCCATCAGCGGAACAGGGGACACCGGGGAGCTGTTTTTT
CAISGTGDTGELFF
>few|TRBV5-1|17|TRBD2|TRBJ2-5
TGCGCCAGCAGCTTGGGGCTAGCGGGAGAGGATCAAGAGACCCAGTACTTC
CASSLGLAGEDQETQYF
>.|TRBV30|13|.|TRBJ1-5
TGTGCCTGGGCAAGACAAGAGAATCAGCCCCAGCATTTT
CAWARQENQPQHF
>.|TRBV2|15|TRBD2|TRBJ2-2
TGTGCCAGCACATGGGTAGCGGGTAACACCGGGGAGCTGTTTTTT
CASTWVAGNTGELFF
>.|TRBV4-3|14|.|TRBJ2-3
TGCGCCAGCAGCCCAAAGAGATGGGCCGATACGCAGTATTTT
CASSPKRWADTQYF
>few|TRBV20-1|14|.|TRBJ2-3
TGCAGTGCTAGCCGTGGGACCTCAACGGATACGCAGTATTTT
CSASRGTSTDTQYF
>few|TRBV18|15|.|TRBJ2-3
TGTGCCAGCTCACCAGAGACTACGTTTACAGATACGCAGTATTTT
CASSPETTFTDTQYF
>many|TRBV7-8|12|.|TRBJ1-2
TGTGCCAGCACAACAGGGTCGAGTGGCTACACCTTC
CASTTGSSGYTF
>.|TRBV7-2|13|.|TRBJ2-1
TGTGCCAGCAGCCGGGACTGGGGCAATGAGCAGTTCTTC
CASSRDWGNEQFF
>many|TRBV10-3|15|.|TRBJ2-5
TGTGCCATCAGTGACCCCTCCGGAGGGTTGGAGACCCAGTACTTC
CAISDPSGGLETQYF
>.|TRBV7-9|16|.|TRBJ1-2
TGTGCCAGCAGCCAAGGAGGGGCACTCCTTAACTATGGCTACACCTTC
CASSQGGALLNYGYTF
>.|TRBV18|13|TRBD1|TRBJ1-6
TGTGCCAGCTCACGGGACAGAGATTCACTCCTCCACTTT
CASSRDRDSLLHF
>.|TRBV7-3|16|TRBD2|TRBJ2-1
TGTGCCAGCAGCTTACGAGCGGGGGACCTCTACAATGAGCAGTTCTTC
CASSLRAGDLYNEQFF
>many|TRBV7-6|15|.|TRBJ2-2
TGTGCCAGCAGATCCCGACAGGAGCTCACCGGGGAGCTGTTTTTT
CASRSRQELTGELFF
>few|TRBV6-5|16|.|TRBJ1-3
TGTGCCAGCAGTTACGCGGCCAGGGCATATGGAAACACCATATATTTT
CASSYAARAYGNTIYF
>many|TRBV30|14|.|TRBJ2-7
TGTGCCTGGAGTGTCTTAAGAGGGAGGCACGAGCAGTACTTC
CAWSVLRGRHEQYF
>few|TRBV7-8|13|.|TRBJ1-5
TGTGCCAGCAGCTTAGTCAACAATCAGCCCCAGCATTTT
CASSLVNNQPQHF
>.|TRBV10-3|11|.|TRBJ2-5
TGTGCCATCGGGGGAAAAGAGACCCAGTACTTC
CAIGGKETQYF
>many|TRBV5-1|12|TRBD1|TRBJ2-7
TGCGCCAGCAGCTTGGAAGGACAGGCCGTAAGCTTC
CASSLEGQAVSF
>.|TRBV6-1|13|TRBD2|TRBJ2-2
TGTGCCAGTACTCCGGGGGGGTGGGGGGAGCTGTTTTTT
CASTPGGWGELFF
>few|TRBV10-3|16|TRBD2|TRBJ2-1
TGTGCCATCGGCGGCCTAGCGGGGGGTACGGGGAATGAGCAGTTCTTC
CAIGGLAGGTGNEQFF
>many|TRBV10-3|16|.|TRBJ1-5
TGTGCCATCAGTGAGTCTGAGGTCTCCTTGAATCAGCCCCAGCATTTT
CAISESEVSLNQPQHF
>many|TRBV7-9|15|.|TRBJ2-5
TGTGCCAGCAGCTTGAATGGCGGTTACAGGGAGACCCAGTACTTC
CASSLNGGYRETQYF
>many|TRBV7-2|15|.|TRBJ1-1
TGTGCCAGCGGCAGAGGTCTTGGGGGGAACACTGAAGCTTTCTTT
CASGRGLGGNTEAFF
>many|TRBV12-3/TRBV12-4|15|TRBD1|TRBJ2-1
TGTGCCAGCAGGTCCTCAGGGGGCTACTACAATGAGCAGTTCTTC
CASRSSGGYYNEQFF
>many|TRBV19|17|TRBD2|TRBJ2-5
TGTGCCAGTAGCCCCTCGCGACTAGCGGGGGGCCGAGAGACCCAGTACTTC
CASSPSRLAGGRETQYF
>few|TRBV7-2|14|.|TRBJ2-3
TGTGCCAGCAGCTCGAGGGGAAGCACAGATACGCAGTATTTT
CASSSRGSTDTQYF
>many|TRBV5-1|13|TRBD1|TRBJ2-7
TGCGCCAGCAGCCCTGGGACAGTCTACGAGCAGTACTTC
CASSPGTVYEQYF
>.|TRBV19|16|.|TRBJ1-5
TGTGCCAGTACCCTAAATGGAGGGGAGAGGAATCAGCCCCAGCATTTT
CASTLNGGERNQPQHF
>.|TRBV18|14|.|TRBJ2-3
TGTGCCAGTTCCAGCGACCTCCGCACAGATACGCAGTATTTT
CASSSDLRTDTQYF
>many|TRBV11-2|16|.|TRBJ2-2
TGTGCCAGCAGCCCGCGGACCGCAACGAACACCGGGGAGCTGTTTTTT
CASSPRTATNTGELFF
>.|TRBV15|15|.|TRBJ1-6
TGTGCCACCAGCAGAGATACCGGGGAGGGATCACCCCTCCACTTT
CATSRDTGEGSPLHF
>many|TRBV18|14|.|TRBJ1-4
TGTGCCAGCTCACCTGCACCGGACGGTGAAAAACTGTTTTTT
CASSPAPDGEKLFF
>.|TRBV4-2|15|TRBD2|TRBJ2-3
TGTGCCAGCAGCCCCCGGACTAGCGGGGGATATACGCAGTATTTT
CASSPRTSGGYTQYF
>few|TRBV5-1|15|TRBD2|TRBJ2-5
TGCGCCAGCAGCCCGGGGGGGGGGAGCGGAGAGACCCAGTACTTC
CASSPGGGSGETQYF
>many|TRBV12-3/TRBV12-4|14|.|TRBJ2-1
TGTGCCAGCAGTTTGGCGGGCACCCACAATGAGCAGTTCTTC
CASSLAGTHNEQFF
>many|TRBV3-1|13|.|TRBJ2-3
TGTGCCAGCAGCCTGATCAGGACAGATACGCAGTATTTT
CASSLIRTDTQYF
>few|TRBV7-2|17|.|TRBJ1-2
TGTGCCAGCAGCTTCCCGACGGCTCCCCCTTCTAACTATGGCTACACCTTC
CASSFPTAPPSNYGYTF
>few|TRBV1|15|.|TRBJ1-4
TGTGCCAGCAGCCAACGGACAGGGGCTTTTCGGAAACTGTTTTTT
CASSQRTGAFRKLFF
>many|TRBV6-2/TRBV6-3|12|.|TRBJ2-3
TGTGCCAGCAGTTATTGGGCCGATACGCAGTATTTT
CASSYWADTQYF
>.|TRBV6-5|13|.|TRBJ1-5
TGTGCCAGCACCCAACAGCACAATCAGCCCCAGCATTTT
CASTQQHNQPQHF
>many|TRBV12-3/TRBV12-4|16|TRBD1|TRBJ2-7
TGTGCCAGCAGTTGGGGGACAGGGGGCCGCTCCTACGAGCAGTACTTC
CASSWGTGGRSYEQYF
>many|TRBV12-3/TRBV12-4|15|TRBD2|TRBJ2-5
TGTGCCAGCAGTCAAGGACTAGCGGGAGGAGAGACCCAGTACTTC
CASSQGLAGGETQYF
>many|TRBV20-1|16|.|TRBJ1-5
TGCAGTGCTAGAGGGCCCCTAGGGAAGGGCAATCAGCCCCAGCATTTT
CSARGPLGKGNQPQHF
>few|TRBV5-1|13|.|TRBJ1-1
TGCGCCAGCACGGCGGGGGTGAACACTGAAGCTTTCTTT
CASTAGVNTEAFF
>few|TRBV5-4|16|TRBD2|TRBJ2-3
TGTGCCAGCAGCCAGACTAGCGGGGGGGCCGTGGATACGCAGTATTTT
CASSQTSGGAVDTQYF